Listed below are T cell receptor beta chains from one sample, sequenced in a study of blood T cell repertoires in COVID-19. The method was immunoSEQ multiplex PCR; TCRdb's version includes in-frame clones alone and lacks a portion of them. This table has hundreds of thousands of clones, approximately 89% appearing once. The specimen was peripheral blood. These receptors were obtained from a woman between 45 and 65 years old with COVID-19, enrolled during active disease. CDR3s include the opening cysteine and the closing phenylalanine or tryptophan. The order of the fields is D gene, J gene, clone size, V gene, CDR3 protein, CDR3 DNA. A D gene is named only where the DNA matches it firmly. For some rows the clone size is stated as once, few or many, or as a class when expanded; others skip it.

>.|TRBJ2-3|.|TRBV12-5
CASGLVPPRLEYF
TGTGCTAGTGGTTTGGTACCCCCGAGACTGGAGTATTTT
>TRBD1|TRBJ1-1|.|TRBV5-4
CASTLQGVNTEAFF
TGTGCCAGCACCCTACAGGGGGTGAACACTGAAGCTTTCTTT
>TRBD1|TRBJ1-2|.|TRBV12-3/TRBV12-4
CASRGTEGGYTF
TGTGCCAGCAGGGGGACAGAAGGCGGCTACACCTTC
>.|TRBJ1-2|.|TRBV30
CAWRPGSFYGYTF
TGTGCCTGGAGGCCCGGGTCCTTCTATGGCTACACCTTC
>.|TRBJ1-2|.|TRBV6-5
CASIPGGGKGYTF
TGTGCCAGCATCCCGGGGGGGGGTAAGGGCTACACCTTC
>.|TRBJ2-7|.|TRBV29-1
CSMTGGAYEQYF
TGCAGCATGACAGGTGGGGCCTACGAGCAGTACTTC
>TRBD1|TRBJ1-1|few|TRBV5-6
CASSLTGGKEAFF
TGTGCCAGCAGCTTGACAGGGGGGAAGGAAGCTTTCTTT
>.|TRBJ2-7|.|TRBV19
CASSIRNEQYF
TGTGCCAGTAGTATCAGGAACGAGCAGTACTTC
>TRBD2|TRBJ2-1|once|TRBV7-2
CASSSYTSGGYNEQFF
TGTGCCAGCAGCTCCTACACTAGCGGGGGGTACAATGAGCAGTTCTTC
>TRBD1|TRBJ1-6|.|TRBV6-1
CASSAQGTGVSSPLHF
TGTGCCAGCAGTGCTCAAGGGACAGGGGTTAGTTCACCCCTCCACTTT
>TRBD1|TRBJ2-3|.|TRBV5-1
CASSPGQGRADTQYF
TGCGCCAGCAGCCCTGGACAGGGGCGGGCAGATACGCAGTATTTT
>.|TRBJ1-1|.|TRBV18
CASSATGGHTEAFF
TGTGCCAGCTCAGCCACTGGAGGGCACACTGAAGCTTTCTTT
>.|TRBJ1-1|.|TRBV20-1
CSASSFYRTNTEAFF
TGCAGTGCTAGTAGTTTTTACAGAACGAACACTGAAGCTTTCTTT
>TRBD1|TRBJ2-5|.|TRBV3-1/TRBV3-2
CASSQAGTGQETQYF
TGTGCCAGCAGCCAAGCTGGGACAGGGCAAGAGACCCAGTACTTC
>TRBD2|TRBJ2-7|.|TRBV9
CASSSPGTSGVEGVHEQYF
TGTGCCAGCAGCTCCCCCGGGACTAGCGGGGTCGAGGGAGTCCACGAGCAGTACTTC
>TRBD2|TRBJ2-1|once|TRBV30
CAWGAGLAGGIPPFF
TGTGCCTGGGGAGCGGGGCTAGCGGGGGGCATCCCCCCCTTCTTC
>.|TRBJ2-3|.|TRBV9
CASSVGGTDTQYF
TGTGCCAGCAGCGTGGGAGGCACAGATACGCAGTATTTT
>.|TRBJ2-5|.|TRBV6-5
CASRTSGTQYF
TGTGCCAGCAGGACGTCGGGGACCCAGTACTTC
>.|TRBJ2-2|once|TRBV6-5
CASSTTGTPGELFF
TGTGCCAGCAGTACTACAGGGACACCCGGGGAGCTGTTTTTT
>.|TRBJ2-7|.|TRBV28
CASRVSGYEQYF
TGTGCCAGCCGCGTTTCAGGGTACGAGCAGTACTTC
>.|TRBJ2-7|.|TRBV4-1
CASSQERRGPPYEQYF
TGCGCCAGCAGCCAAGAGAGGAGGGGGCCCCCCTACGAGCAGTACTTC
>.|TRBJ2-2|.|TRBV7-2
CASNTPWTGELFF
TGTGCCAGCAATACTCCGTGGACCGGGGAGCTGTTTTTT
>.|TRBJ1-1|once|TRBV2
CASRRGLNTEAFF
TGTGCCAGCCGTCGTGGGCTGAACACTGAAGCTTTCTTT
>.|TRBJ2-1|.|TRBV5-4
CASSSPQVRRNEQFF
TGTGCCAGCAGCAGTCCCCAGGTTCGGAGGAATGAGCAGTTCTTC
>TRBD1|TRBJ1-2|.|TRBV5-1
CASSRTGETYGYTF
TGCGCCAGCAGCCGGACAGGGGAGACCTATGGCTACACCTTC
>.|TRBJ2-2|.|TRBV2
CASRTYETGELFF
TGTGCCAGCAGGACATATGAGACCGGGGAGCTGTTTTTT
>TRBD1|TRBJ1-4|.|TRBV5-1
CASSLSGTGSEKLFF
TGCGCCAGCAGCTTGAGTGGGACAGGTAGTGAAAAACTGTTTTTT
>.|TRBJ1-4|.|TRBV5-1
CASSLDGKPNEKLFF
TGCGCCAGCAGCTTGGACGGTAAACCTAATGAAAAACTGTTTTTT
>.|TRBJ1-1|.|TRBV28
CASRLHRAGTEAFF
TGTGCCAGCAGATTACACAGGGCGGGCACTGAAGCTTTCTTT
>.|TRBJ2-3|.|TRBV5-6
CASRPSGTDTQYF
TGTGCCAGCCGTCCGTCGGGGACAGATACGCAGTATTTT
>TRBD2|TRBJ2-1|.|TRBV5-1
CASSWSGGSSYNEQFF
TGCGCCAGCAGCTGGAGCGGGGGAAGCTCCTACAATGAGCAGTTCTTC
>.|TRBJ1-5|.|TRBV30
CAWTPGVGQPQHF
TGTGCCTGGACCCCGGGGGTGGGGCAGCCCCAGCATTTT
>TRBD1|TRBJ1-6|.|TRBV27
CASSLVGQGYNSPLHF
TGTGCCAGCAGTTTAGTCGGACAGGGTTATAATTCACCCCTCCACTTT
>.|TRBJ2-3|.|TRBV30
CAWSVALLTDTQYF
TGTGCCTGGAGTGTAGCGCTTCTCACAGATACGCAGTATTTT
>.|TRBJ2-3|.|TRBV5-1
CASREGSSTDTQYF
TGCGCCAGCAGGGAAGGGAGCAGCACAGATACGCAGTATTTT
>.|TRBJ1-1|few|TRBV5-6
CASSLTGPTEAFF
TGTGCCAGCAGCTTGACAGGGCCCACTGAAGCTTTCTTT
>.|TRBJ2-7|few|TRBV19
CASSTRQDYEQYF
TGTGCCAGTAGTACCCGACAGGACTACGAGCAGTACTTC
>TRBD1|TRBJ1-4|.|TRBV6-5
CASRLGQGKEKLFF
TGTGCCAGCAGACTCGGACAGGGAAAAGAAAAACTGTTTTTT
>TRBD2|TRBJ2-1|once|TRBV5-1
CASSLAPFGGDSYNEQFF
TGCGCCAGCAGCTTGGCCCCTTTCGGGGGGGACTCCTACAATGAGCAGTTCTTC
>.|TRBJ2-7|.|TRBV28
CASRGAGKTYEQYF
TGTGCCAGCAGGGGGGCGGGTAAGACGTACGAGCAGTACTTC
>TRBD2|TRBJ2-7|.|TRBV19
CASSIQRGGSYEQYF
TGTGCCAGTAGTATACAGCGGGGGGGATCCTACGAGCAGTACTTC
>TRBD1|TRBJ2-1|.|TRBV6-4
CASSAGQANEQFF
TGTGCCAGCAGTGCGGGACAGGCCAATGAGCAGTTCTTC
>.|TRBJ1-4|.|TRBV6-5
CASSSPRGGGEKLFF
TGTGCCAGCAGTTCTCCCAGGGGAGGGGGTGAAAAACTGTTTTTT
>TRBD1|TRBJ2-3|.|TRBV29-1
CSALDRISTDTQYF
TGCAGCGCCCTGGACAGGATCAGCACAGATACGCAGTATTTT
>.|TRBJ1-2|.|TRBV6-4
CASSDQFSFGQPHNVYTF
TGTGCCAGCAGTGACCAATTCTCTTTCGGACAGCCTCACAACGTCTACACCTTC
>.|TRBJ1-6|few|TRBV6-2/TRBV6-3
CASSFINSPLHF
TGTGCCAGCAGTTTTATAAATTCACCCCTCCACTTT
>TRBD1|TRBJ2-3|.|TRBV5-6
CASSYTGAGTQYF
TGTGCCAGCAGCTACACAGGGGCGGGTACGCAGTATTTT
>.|TRBJ2-1|.|TRBV6-6
CASSYARDSRSEQFF
TGTGCCAGCAGTTACGCCCGGGACTCCCGGAGTGAGCAGTTCTTC
>.|TRBJ1-3|.|TRBV27
CASKPGLPSGNTIYF
TGTGCCAGCAAACCGGGACTACCTTCTGGAAACACCATATATTTT
>.|TRBJ2-1|.|TRBV30
CAWSVYGGNEQFF
TGTGCCTGGAGTGTATACGGGGGTAATGAGCAGTTCTTC
>.|TRBJ1-6|.|TRBV6-5
CASSWGGEPLHF
TGTGCCAGCAGTTGGGGGGGCGAACCCCTCCACTTT
>.|TRBJ1-6|.|TRBV13
CASSLGRSGSPLHF
TGTGCCAGCAGCTTAGGTCGGTCGGGATCACCCCTCCACTTT
>.|TRBJ1-1|.|TRBV2
CASSQEVGEAFF
TGTGCCAGCAGTCAAGAAGTCGGTGAAGCTTTCTTT
>.|TRBJ2-1|.|TRBV5-8
CASSLVQYNEQFF
TGTGCCAGCAGCTTGGTCCAGTACAATGAGCAGTTCTTC
>TRBD1|TRBJ1-2|.|TRBV29-1
CSVEVGGRAPFMNGYTF
TGCAGCGTTGAGGTAGGGGGCCGGGCCCCATTTATGAATGGCTACACCTTC